The rows below give T cell receptor beta chains drawn from one sample of a study of T cell responses to AZD1222 COVID-19 vaccine. Method: immunoSEQ multiplex PCR; TCRdb's copy keeps in-frame clones and lacks some. The sample lists 130,000 to 150,000 clones, around 89% occurring once. Sequences were derived from peripheral blood, sampled on day 0 of AZD1222 vaccination. The receptors here all came from an adult in good health. CDR3s include the opening cysteine and the closing phenylalanine or tryptophan. A D gene is named only where the DNA matches it firmly. Clone size is not always given. Where it is, it says once, few, many or a class for expanded clones.

D gene	clone size	V gene	J gene	CDR3 protein	CDR3 DNA
TRBD2	NA	TRBV5-4	TRBJ2-3	CASSPTSGSTDTQYF	TGTGCCAGCAGCCCAACTAGCGGAAGCACAGATACGCAGTATTTT
TRBD2	few	TRBV7-2	TRBJ2-2	CASSPRTSGGRKAGELFF	TGTGCCAGCAGCCCTCGGACTAGCGGGGGCAGGAAGGCCGGGGAGCTGTTTTTT
NA	NA	TRBV13	TRBJ2-4	CASSHSAPTRTRSLIQYF	TGTGCCAGCAGTCACTCCGCACCAACTCGGACAAGATCTTTGATTCAGTACTTC
TRBD1	NA	TRBV2	TRBJ1-2	CASSDPRTGGGYTF	TGTGCCAGCAGTGACCCTAGGACAGGGGGCGGCTACACCTTC
NA	NA	TRBV15	TRBJ1-5	CATSSRTREPQHF	TGTGCCACCAGCTCCAGGACCCGGGAGCCCCAGCATTTT
TRBD2	NA	TRBV27	TRBJ2-7	CASSLGGAGAYEQYF	TGTGCCAGCAGTTTGGGAGGGGCAGGAGCTTACGAGCAGTACTTC
NA	NA	TRBV7-2	TRBJ1-6	CASSPGMINSPLHF	TGTGCCAGCAGCCCTGGTATGATTAATTCACCCCTCCACTTT
TRBD2	NA	TRBV7-2	TRBJ2-5	CASSLDGRGGETQYF	TGTGCCAGCAGCTTAGACGGGCGGGGGGGAGAGACCCAGTACTTC
NA	once	TRBV5-1	TRBJ2-7	CASYGTNSYEQYF	TGCGCCAGCTATGGGACAAACTCCTACGAGCAGTACTTC
NA	few	TRBV5-1	TRBJ2-2	CASSLEGRTNTGELFF	TGCGCCAGCAGCTTGGAAGGACGGACGAACACCGGGGAGCTGTTTTTT
NA	NA	TRBV30	TRBJ2-3	CAWSVPAGTTDTQYF	TGTGCCTGGAGTGTACCGGCGGGGACCACAGATACGCAGTATTTT
NA	NA	TRBV7-2	TRBJ1-5	CASAGAGGNQPQHF	TGTGCCAGCGCCGGGGCAGGGGGCAATCAGCCCCAGCATTTT
NA	NA	TRBV9	TRBJ2-1	CASKRAEYNEQFF	TGTGCCAGCAAGCGGGCAGAGTACAATGAGCAGTTCTTC
NA	NA	TRBV7-2	TRBJ1-5	CASSLGQYSNQPQHF	TGTGCCAGCAGCTTAGGACAGTATAGCAATCAGCCCCAGCATTTT
TRBD1	NA	TRBV3-1/TRBV3-2	TRBJ1-2	CASSLRGDRVLKSYTF	TGTGCCAGCAGCCTTAGGGGGGACAGGGTCTTGAAGAGCTACACCTTC
NA	NA	TRBV7-2	TRBJ1-1	CASSLGGGGTEAFF	TGTGCCAGCAGCTTAGGAGGAGGGGGCACTGAAGCTTTCTTT
TRBD1	NA	TRBV6-2/TRBV6-3	TRBJ1-5	CASRPPTGSLRNQPQHF	TGTGCCAGCAGACCTCCGACAGGGTCCCTCCGGAATCAGCCCCAGCATTTT
NA	NA	TRBV5-6	TRBJ1-1	CASSLGGPGANTEAFF	TGTGCCAGCAGCTTGGGCGGACCGGGAGCGAACACTGAAGCTTTCTTT
TRBD1	NA	TRBV13	TRBJ1-1	CASSRDRGQGNTEAFF	TGTGCCAGCAGCCGGGACAGGGGGCAGGGGAACACTGAAGCTTTCTTT
NA	NA	TRBV5-1	TRBJ1-1	CASSLTGIEAFF	TGCGCCAGCAGCTTAACAGGGATTGAAGCTTTCTTT
NA	NA	TRBV13	TRBJ2-1	CASSFTSYNEQFF	TGTGCCAGCAGCTTCACTAGCTACAATGAGCAGTTCTTC
NA	NA	TRBV11-3	TRBJ2-3	CASSLGLSRTDTQYF	TGTGCCAGCAGCTTAGGGCTCAGTAGGACAGATACGCAGTATTTT
NA	NA	TRBV27	TRBJ1-2	CASSPTGYGYTF	TGTGCCAGCAGCCCAACAGGTTATGGCTACACCTTC
NA	NA	TRBV9	TRBJ1-5	CASSVGGAGSNQPQHF	TGTGCCAGCAGCGTAGGGGGGGCAGGTAGCAATCAGCCCCAGCATTTT
NA	NA	TRBV20-1	TRBJ2-7	CSARGVYEQYF	TGCAGTGCTCGAGGGGTCTACGAGCAGTACTTC
NA	NA	TRBV5-1	TRBJ1-4	CASSLEGRAMTNEKLFF	TGCGCCAGCAGCTTGGAGGGCAGGGCAATGACTAATGAAAAACTGTTTTTT
NA	once	TRBV2	TRBJ2-3	CASSEAGDTQYF	TGTGCCAGCAGTGAAGCGGGGGATACGCAGTATTTT
TRBD2	NA	TRBV2	TRBJ2-1	CASRWYLGGSYNEQFF	TGTGCCAGCAGGTGGTATCTCGGGGGGTCCTACAATGAGCAGTTCTTC
NA	NA	TRBV7-2	TRBJ2-7	CASSLAGLYEQYF	TGTGCCAGCAGCTTAGCTGGCCTCTACGAGCAGTACTTC
NA	NA	TRBV4-1	TRBJ1-2	CASSQDMYGYTF	TGCGCCAGCAGCCAAGATATGTATGGCTACACCTTC
NA	NA	TRBV6-5	TRBJ1-2	CASSYWTDYGYTF	TGTGCCAGCAGTTACTGGACAGATTATGGCTACACCTTC
TRBD1	NA	TRBV6-5	TRBJ1-5	CASSYTGAHNQPQHF	TGTGCCAGCAGTTATACAGGGGCCCACAATCAGCCCCAGCATTTT
NA	NA	TRBV10-2	TRBJ2-7	CASSMTGPLYEQYF	TGCGCCAGCAGTATGACGGGTCCACTCTACGAGCAGTACTTC
NA	NA	TRBV6-5	TRBJ1-5	CASSLTGNSNQPQHF	TGTGCCAGCAGTTTAACAGGGAATAGCAATCAGCCCCAGCATTTT
TRBD1	few	TRBV14	TRBJ1-2	CASSQDRQGAIRGYTF	TGTGCCAGCAGCCAAGATCGACAGGGGGCAATAAGGGGCTACACCTTC
TRBD2	NA	TRBV10-3	TRBJ2-1	CAIRGLSGGANEQFF	TGTGCCATCAGGGGACTAAGCGGGGGGGCCAATGAGCAGTTCTTC
NA	NA	TRBV6-6	TRBJ2-2	CASSYLDGGGTGELFF	TGTGCCAGCAGTTACCTGGATGGAGGGGGGACCGGGGAGCTGTTTTTT
NA	NA	TRBV7-2	TRBJ2-7	CASSRPGNSISYEQYF	TGTGCCAGCAGCCGGCCAGGGAATTCGATATCCTACGAGCAGTACTTC
TRBD1	NA	TRBV27	TRBJ1-5	CASRPTTGGWGQPQHF	TGTGCCAGCAGGCCTACAACAGGGGGTTGGGGACAGCCCCAGCATTTT